What follows are 20 T cell receptor beta chains derived from one specimen sequenced in a study of control samples from healthy donors and cancer patients. The method was immunoSEQ multiplex PCR; TCRdb's version includes in-frame clones alone and lacks a portion of them. There are more than 95,000 clones in the sample; approximately 92% occur only once, and under 0.7% lies in the top ten. The sample was PBMCs. These receptors came from a man older than 75 with head and neck cancer.

This clone occurred once. One end of the junction fails to match germline, which may point to a read error. V gene TRBV9 combines with J gene TRBJ2-7; 11 nucleotides align to TRBD2. The length of the CDR3 is 15 residues. Germline values: CDR1 SGDLS, CDR2 YYNGEE. CDR3 in amino acids: CASSGGPLAGGGLAF. The CDR3 nucleotides read TGTGCCAGCAGCGGAGGTCCGCTAGCGGGGGGTGGCTTAGCATTC.

The chain joins TRBV18 to TRBJ1-1; D gene ambiguous. V dropped 3 bases and J dropped 1 base, with 12 bases sitting between them. CDR1 and CDR2 from the germline V gene are KGHSH and LQKENI. CDR3 length: 15 amino acids. CDR3 sequence (DNA): TGTGCCAGCTCACCTCCCTCTAGACAGAACACTGAAGCTTTCTTT. Translating it yields CASSPPSRQNTEAFF.

The chain has TRBV3-1 (or the pseudogene TRBV3-2) and TRBJ2-1; 8 bases agree with TRBD2. Germline trimming cut 0 bases from V and 7 bases from J; bases unmatched to any gene: 23. The CDR3 extends over 21 amino acids. Germline loops: CDR1 LGHDT, CDR2 YNNKEL (reference sequence). Here the CDR3 reads CASSQDRIGGDSRSFRNEQFF. The CDR3 DNA is TGTGCCAGCAGCCAAGATCGTATCGGGGGGGACTCCCGATCCTTCCGGAATGAGCAGTTCTTC.

This chain joins TRBV19 and TRBJ2-6, with unresolved D. The CDR3 consists of 15 residues. V was trimmed by 5 bases and J by 0 bases, leaving 8 bases between them. Per the germline V gene, CDR1 is LNHDA and CDR2 is SQIVND (reference sequence). The CDR3 sequence: CASSPPSSGANVLTF. The CDR3 nucleotides read TGTGCCAGTAGTCCCCCATCCTCTGGGGCCAACGTCCTGACTTTC.

This rearrangement joins TRBV7-9 to TRBJ2-1; D is undetermined. The germline gives CDR1 SEHNR, CDR2 FQNEAQ (reference sequence). The CDR3 extends over 11 amino acids. The V end lost 5 bases, the J end lost 9 bases, and 8 bases lay between the germline ends. In DNA, the CDR3 is TGTGCCAGCAGCAACCTACGTGAGCAGTTCTTC. Translating it yields CASSNLREQFF.

The chain is built from TRBV7-2 and TRBJ2-5; no firm D call. The CDR3 is 13 residues long. The V and J ends lost 0 bases and 9 bases respectively, with 11 bases between them. Germline-derived CDR1 and CDR2 are SGHTA and FQGNSA. The chain's CDR3 is CASSLASYTPQYF. CDR3 nucleotides: TGTGCCAGCAGCTTAGCTTCATATACCCCCCAGTACTTC.

This rearrangement joins TRBV21-1 to TRBJ1-2; the listed D gene, TRBD1, was not tested against the DNA. TRBV21-1 is deemed a pseudogene. CDR3 length: 15 residues. Here the CDR3 reads CASSSPGTGGNVYTF. Written as DNA, the CDR3 is TGTGCCAGCAGCAGTCCCGGGACAGGGGGCAACGTCTACACCTTC.

The chain links TRBV7-2 to TRBJ1-5; D is undetermined. The CDR3 has 12 amino acids. Trimming removed 5 bases at V and 5 bases at J, with 7 bases between. Germline-derived CDR1 and CDR2 are SGHTA and FQGNSA. The CDR3 DNA sequence: TGTGCCAGCAGCAAATTCGATCAGCCCCAGCATTTT. Amino acid sequence: CASSKFDQPQHF.

V is TRBV5-1 and J is TRBJ2-5; possible D gene TRBD2, 6 bases. The germline V and J ends were trimmed by 4 bases and 3 bases, with 16 bases remaining between them. The germline CDR1 and CDR2 sequences are SGHRS and YFSETQ. The CDR3 extends over 15 amino acids. The CDR3 DNA is TGCGCCAGCAGCAGAGATAGCGGCGTAAAAGAGACCCAGTACTTC. Amino acid sequence: CASSRDSGVKETQYF.

The genes are TRBV5-1 and TRBJ1-6; TRBD1 matches 7 bases. The CDR3 consists of 15 residues. Germline trimming cut 5 bases from V and 7 bases from J; bases unmatched to any gene: 9. CDR1 is SGHRS and CDR2 is YFSETQ in the germline V gene. Written as DNA, the CDR3 is TGCGCCAGCAGAGGGACAGAGGGGAGGAATTCACCCCTCCACTTT. It translates to CASRGTEGRNSPLHF.

V and J are TRBV19 and TRBJ1-2, with D possibly being TRBD1 (6 bases). The germline V gene encodes CDR1 LNHDA and CDR2 SQIVND (reference sequence). The length of the CDR3 is 17 residues. V lost 6 bases and J 4 bases, leaving 24 bases between the germline ends. CDR3 nucleotide sequence: TGTGCCAGTAGGGCCTACAGGGAAGACCAATCTATCTATGGCTACACCTTC. Translated: CASRAYREDQSIYGYTF.

J is TRBJ2-7 and V is TRBV5-1; perhaps TRBD2 as D (7 bases). Germline values: CDR1 SGHRS, CDR2 YFSETQ. Trimming removed 2 bases from V and 2 bases from J, with 14 bases in between. There are 15 residues in the CDR3. The CDR3 sequence is CASSFGGQGPYEQYF. The CDR3, as DNA: TGCGCCAGCAGCTTCGGGGGGCAGGGGCCCTACGAGCAGTACTTC.

The chain is built from TRBV3-1 (or the pseudogene TRBV3-2) and TRBJ2-3; 10 bases fit TRBD1. Trimming cost V 1 base and J 2 bases; bases outside gene matches: 12. This CDR3 has 19 residues. Germline assignment: CDR1 LGHDT and CDR2 YNNKEL (reference sequence). CDR3 region: CASSQATFTGTGDTDTQYF. The CDR3 DNA sequence: TGTGCCAGCAGCCAAGCTACCTTCACCGGGACAGGGGACACAGATACGCAGTATTTT.

V and J are TRBV30 and TRBJ1-1; D might be TRBD1 (5 bases). Germline V gene sequence: CDR1 GTSNPN, CDR2 SVGIG (reference sequence). The CDR3 has 12 residues. With 0 bases removed from V and 12 bases from J, the gap between germline ends came to 14 bases. Written as DNA, the CDR3 is TGTGCCTGGAGTGTAGTTCCGGGGACGACTTTCTTT. Its translation: CAWSVVPGTTFF.

The sample holds one count of this clone. V gene TRBV14 combines with J gene TRBJ1-1; a weak D match, TRBD1 (5 bases). CDR3 length: 16 residues. Germline V gene sequence: CDR1 SGHDN, CDR2 FVKESK. V lost 2 bases and J lost 2, with 15 bases in between. The CDR3 coding sequence is TGTGCCAGCAGCCAACGGGGCTACTCGAAAAACACTGAAGCTTTCTTT. This translates into CASSQRGYSKNTEAFF.

The chain carries TRBV4-1 and TRBJ2-4; D gene uncertain. The germline V and J ends were trimmed by 1 base and 0 bases, with 7 bases remaining between them. Germline-derived CDR1 and CDR2 are MGHRA and YSYEKL. The CDR3 has 15 amino acids. CDR3 bases: TGCGCCAGCAGCCAAGGGAGCGTAGCCAAAAACATTCAGTACTTC. Translated, it gives CASSQGSVAKNIQYF.

In DNA form, the CDR3 reads TGTGCTAGTGGTTCCCTGGGGAGGGGGAACACCGGGGAGCTGTTTTTT. Its translation: CASGSLGRGNTGELFF. The chain recombines TRBV12-5 with TRBJ2-2; 7 bases match TRBD2. The CDR3 is made up of 16 amino acids. J lost 1 base, V lost 4 bases, and 6 bases had no gene match. Germline loops: CDR1 LGHNT, CDR2 FRNRAP.

V is TRBV7-9 and J is TRBJ2-7; 10 nucleotides agree with TRBD1. Per the germline V gene, CDR1 is SEHNR and CDR2 is FQNEAQ (reference sequence). With 5 bases clipped from V and 1 base from J, the junction kept 8 bases outside the gene matches. The CDR3 has 16 residues. The CDR3 DNA is TGTGCCAGCAGCAGGAGGAGGGACAGGGGTTCCTACGAGCAGTACTTC. It encodes CASSRRRDRGSYEQYF.

The chain links TRBV12-3 or TRBV12-4 to TRBJ2-3; D is possibly TRBD1 (6 bases). Trimming left V 2 bases short and J 8 bases short, with 8 bases between. The CDR3 spans 12 residues. CDR3 region: CASSLSGVTQYF. CDR3 DNA sequence: TGTGCCAGCAGTTTATCAGGGGTTACGCAGTATTTT.

The rearrangement uses TRBV6-5 and TRBJ2-6, with D tentatively TRBD1 (5 bases). Trimming took off 6 bases at V and 0 bases at J, with 12 bases between the two ends. The length of the CDR3 is 16 residues. Germline assignment: CDR1 MNHEY and CDR2 SVGAGI. The CDR3 sequence: CASRYTGASGANVLTF. The CDR3 bases are TGTGCCAGCAGGTACACAGGAGCCTCTGGGGCCAACGTCCTGACTTTC.